The entry below describes one T cell receptor beta chain. Its antigen target is currently unknown. Base qualities are not at hand, and no much larger clone is one base apart. Inclusive of the bounding cysteine and phenylalanine, the CDR3 is 14 residues long. Just CDR3 DNA is preserved here, 42 bases in frame from base 1. The junction shows trimming of 5 bases on V and 1 base on J, plus 12 bases between the germline ends. Per the germline V gene (reference sequence), SEHNR is the CDR1 and FQNEAQ is the CDR2. The data stem from a study of T cells after yellow fever vaccination (dated by TCRdb to the late 2010s). Regarding the research as a whole: Libraries from fractions with low cell numbers were prepared with the SMART-Seq v4 Ultra Low Input RNA kit. To follow T-cell clones before and after both primary and booster YFV17D yellow fever vaccination, bulk TCR alpha and beta repertoires underwent longitudinal sequencing. The cohort comprised two healthy male donors, one aged 18 to 30 and one aged 30 to 40 years. Blood was collected at multiple timepoints before and after primary and secondary immunization, and bulk PBMC replicates and cell subsets were isolated.

The treatment or condition tag for this specimen amounts to: live attenuated yellow fever vaccine strain. PBMCs were isolated from peripheral blood using a standard Ficoll-Paque protocol. Dynabeads CD4 and CD8 positive selection kits were used to isolate the CD4 and CD8 T-cell fractions. TriZol was used to extract RNA from bulk PBMCs, from CD4 and CD8 fractions, and from dextramer-positive and dextramer-negative fractions. The full study reports these points: Because abundant contaminating clonotypes from the bulk population could be contained in FACS-sorted repertoires, computational filtering was required. Compared with the primary T-cell response, the secondary T-cell response was faster but weaker, reaching its peak on day 5 rather than on day 15. Only a couple of donors were included in the study, so the extent to which the findings can be generalized is limited. A small share of clonotypes occurred in both CD4 and CD8 compartments, likely arising from convergent recombination. Most clones expanded after primary vaccination (roughly 96% of CD4 and about 85% of CD8) were re-detected after the booster, suggesting that broad memory maintenance occurred.

Sequencing used an Illumina NovaSeq 6000. Synthesis of TCR cDNA relied on 5'RACE template switching, a step that introduced a universal primer site along with unique molecular identifiers. cDNA synthesis was primed from both the TCR alpha and TCR beta constant segments. Library amplification involved two PCR steps, and the second step added sample barcodes and sequencing adapters. Sequencing of the libraries was done on either Illumina HiSeq 2500 (2x100 bp) or NovaSeq (2x150 bp). From the authors' description of their analysis: MIGEC was used to demultiplex reads and collapse the reads into UMI consensus sequences, and MiXCR was used for V(D)J alignment. Clonotypes responding to the vaccine were identified with edgeR on replicate PBMC samples, with the criteria of FDR below 0.01 and a log2 fold change above 5 up to day 15. Each bulk clonotype was labeled CD4 or CD8 based on which sequenced repertoire, CD4 or CD8, contained the clonotype at higher abundance. TCRdb itself trimmed the public reads at Q25 with fastp, ran MiXCR and retained productive beta chains. CDR3 protein duplicates are merged, each entry listing the most common genes and DNA. TCRdb's processing, not the authors' own work, is the source of the V and J calls. This sample is represented by approximately 120,000 distinct CDR3 sequences; almost 9% of them were singletons. 40% of the sample rests with the top ten.

The source was CD8+ T cells sorted from PBMCs, collected on the day of the yellow fever booster vaccination. The receptor was derived from a man between 18 and 29 years old who received the YFV17D yellow fever vaccine. The sequence is built from TRBV7-9 and TRBJ2-7; TRBD2 is a possible D gene, resting on 5 matching bases. Read as DNA, the sequence is TGTGCCAGCAGCCCGGAGAGGGAATCCTACGAGCAGTACTTC. Translated, it gives CASSPERESYEQYF.